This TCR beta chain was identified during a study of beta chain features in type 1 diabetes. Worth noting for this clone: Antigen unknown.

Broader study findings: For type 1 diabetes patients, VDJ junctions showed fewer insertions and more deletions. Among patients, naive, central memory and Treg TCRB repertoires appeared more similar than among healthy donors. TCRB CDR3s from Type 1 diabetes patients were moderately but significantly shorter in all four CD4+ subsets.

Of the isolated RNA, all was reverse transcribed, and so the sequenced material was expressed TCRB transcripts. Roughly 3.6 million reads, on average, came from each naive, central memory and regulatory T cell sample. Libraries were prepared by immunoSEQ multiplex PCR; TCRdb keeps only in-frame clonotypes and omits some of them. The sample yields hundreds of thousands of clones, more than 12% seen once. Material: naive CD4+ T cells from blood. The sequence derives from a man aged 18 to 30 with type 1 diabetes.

The CDR3 bases are TGTGCCAGCAGCTTAACAAGCGTGAATGGGGCCAACGTCCTGACTTTC. Its protein product is CASSLTSVNGANVLTF. The chain carries TRBV7-3 and TRBJ2-6; D not resolved. Trimming stripped 0 bases from V and 3 bases from J, with 9 bases between. Germline assignment: CDR1 SGHTA and CDR2 FQGTGA. The CDR3 loop spans 16 amino acids. The full variable domain, in which reference TRBV7-3 and TRBJ2-6 provide the parts outside the CDR3, is GAGVSQTPSNKVTEKGKYVELRCDPISGHTALYWYRQSLGQGPEFLIYFQGTGAADDSGLPNDRFFAVRPEGSVSTLKIQRTERGDSAVYLCASSLTSVNGANVLTFGAGSRLTVL.